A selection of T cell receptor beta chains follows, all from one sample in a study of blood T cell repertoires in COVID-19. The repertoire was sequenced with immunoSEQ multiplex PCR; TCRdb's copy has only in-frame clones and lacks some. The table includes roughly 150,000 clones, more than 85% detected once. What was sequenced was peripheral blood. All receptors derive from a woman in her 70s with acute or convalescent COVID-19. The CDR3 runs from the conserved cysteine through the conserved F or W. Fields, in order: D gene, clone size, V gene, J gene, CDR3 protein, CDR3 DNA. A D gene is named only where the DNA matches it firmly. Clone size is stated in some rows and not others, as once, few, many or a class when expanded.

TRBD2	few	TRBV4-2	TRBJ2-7	CASSPGLAREQYF	TGTGCCAGCAGCCCGGGACTAGCGAGGGAGCAGTACTTC
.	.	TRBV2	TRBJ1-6	CASSADRRTSSYNSPLHF	TGTGCCAGCAGTGCCGACAGGCGGACGAGCTCCTATAATTCACCCCTCCACTTT
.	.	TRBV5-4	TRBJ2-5	CASSLGRFLETQYF	TGTGCCAGCAGCTTGGGCAGGTTTCTAGAGACCCAGTACTTC
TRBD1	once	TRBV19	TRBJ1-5	CASSLERTGGQPQHF	TGTGCCAGTAGTCTCGAGAGGACAGGGGGTCAGCCCCAGCATTTT
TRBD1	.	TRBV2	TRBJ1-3	CASSAGQFSGNTIYF	TGTGCCAGCAGCGCGGGACAGTTCTCTGGAAACACCATATATTTT
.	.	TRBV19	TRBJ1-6	CASKQPFNSPLHF	TGTGCCAGTAAACAGCCTTTTAATTCACCCCTCCACTTT
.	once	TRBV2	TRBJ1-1	CANTGRTEAFF	TGTGCCAATACTGGGAGAACTGAAGCTTTCTTT
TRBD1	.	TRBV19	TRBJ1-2	CASSDRGYGYTF	TGTGCCAGTAGCGACAGGGGCTATGGCTACACCTTC
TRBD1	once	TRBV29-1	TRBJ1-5	CSVSRDRDQPQHF	TGCAGCGTCTCTCGGGACAGGGATCAGCCCCAGCATTTT
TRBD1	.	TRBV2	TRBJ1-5	CASSVRQGANNQPQHF	TGTGCCAGCAGTGTGCGACAGGGGGCAAACAATCAGCCCCAGCATTTT
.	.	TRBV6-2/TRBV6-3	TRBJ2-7	CASSSKGAGSYEQYF	TGTGCCAGCAGCTCAAAGGGTGCGGGAAGCTACGAGCAGTACTTC
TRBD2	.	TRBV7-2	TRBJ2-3	CASSLIWAGGPDTQYF	TGTGCCAGCAGCTTAATTTGGGCGGGGGGGCCGGATACGCAGTATTTT
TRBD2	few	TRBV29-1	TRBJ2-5	CSVEDLAGGASQETQYF	TGCAGCGTTGAAGATCTCGCGGGGGGGGCCTCCCAAGAGACCCAGTACTTC
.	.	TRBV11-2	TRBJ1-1	CASSLEAGAKAFF	TGTGCCAGCAGCTTAGAAGCGGGGGCCAAAGCTTTCTTT
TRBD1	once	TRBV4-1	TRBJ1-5	CASSQGDRVRQPQHF	TGCGCCAGCAGCCAGGGAGACAGGGTTCGCCAGCCCCAGCATTTT
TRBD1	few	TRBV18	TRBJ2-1	CASSPNRGFVEQFF	TGTGCCAGCTCACCAAACAGGGGATTCGTTGAGCAGTTCTTC
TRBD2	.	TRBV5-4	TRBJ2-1	CASSLTSGAYNEQFF	TGTGCCAGCAGCTTGACTAGCGGGGCGTACAATGAGCAGTTCTTC
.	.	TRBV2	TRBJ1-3	CASYRDFSGNTIYF	TGTGCCAGCTACCGGGACTTCTCTGGAAACACCATATATTTT
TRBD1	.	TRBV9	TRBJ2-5	CASSVGGWTGQETQYF	TGTGCCAGCAGCGTAGGGGGGTGGACAGGCCAAGAGACCCAGTACTTC
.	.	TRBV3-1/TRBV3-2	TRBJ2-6	CASSLQLYRVAGANVLTF	TGTGCCAGCAGCTTACAGCTATACAGGGTCGCTGGGGCCAACGTCCTGACTTTC
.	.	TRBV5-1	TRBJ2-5	CASSLASGGQETQYF	TGCGCCAGCAGCTTGGCGTCAGGCGGGCAAGAGACCCAGTACTTC
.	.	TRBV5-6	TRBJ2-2	CASRAGGPNTGELFF	TGTGCCAGCCGGGCCGGGGGGCCGAACACCGGGGAGCTGTTTTTT
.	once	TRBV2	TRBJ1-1	CASSTDRNTEAFF	TGTGCCAGCAGTACGGACAGGAACACTGAAGCTTTCTTT
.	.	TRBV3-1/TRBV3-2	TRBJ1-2	CASSQGLWQGNYGYTF	TGTGCCAGCAGCCAAGGCCTCTGGCAGGGGAACTATGGCTACACCTTC
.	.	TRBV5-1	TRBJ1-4	CASSLVAGEKLFF	TGCGCCAGCAGCTTGGTGGCAGGCGAAAAACTGTTTTTT
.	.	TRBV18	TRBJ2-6	CASSPSRVGANVLTF	TGTGCCAGCTCACCTAGCAGGGTTGGGGCCAACGTCCTGACTTTC
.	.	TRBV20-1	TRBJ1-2	CSAWGIRGYTF	TGCAGTGCCTGGGGCATACGGGGCTACACCTTC
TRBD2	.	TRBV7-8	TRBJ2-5	CASSLDVAGGQETQYF	TGTGCCAGCAGCTTAGACGTAGCGGGGGGGCAAGAGACCCAGTACTTC
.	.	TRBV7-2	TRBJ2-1	CASSANSMTYNEQFF	TGTGCCAGCAGCGCAAACAGCATGACCTACAATGAGCAGTTCTTC
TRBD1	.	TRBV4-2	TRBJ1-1	CASSQPGQGATEAFF	TGTGCCAGCAGCCAACCGGGACAGGGGGCCACTGAAGCTTTCTTT
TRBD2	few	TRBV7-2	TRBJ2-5	CASSLALAGGHETQYF	TGTGCCAGCAGCTTAGCGCTAGCGGGGGGGCATGAGACCCAGTACTTC
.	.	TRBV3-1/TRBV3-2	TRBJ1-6	CASSPLMGYKISPLHF	TGTGCCAGCAGCCCCCTGATGGGCTACAAAATTTCACCCCTCCACTTT
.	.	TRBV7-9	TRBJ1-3	CASSLTISGNTIYF	TGTGCCAGCAGCTTAACAATCTCTGGAAACACCATATATTTT
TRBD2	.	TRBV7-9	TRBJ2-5	CASSSRLAGAQETQYF	TGTGCCAGCAGCTCCAGACTAGCGGGGGCTCAAGAGACCCAGTACTTC
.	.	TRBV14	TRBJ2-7	CASSQGGFSYEQYF	TGTGCCAGCAGCCAAGGAGGGTTCTCCTACGAGCAGTACTTC
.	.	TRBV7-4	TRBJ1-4	CASSLIGEGEKLFF	TGTGCCAGCAGCTTAATAGGGGAGGGTGAAAAACTGTTTTTT
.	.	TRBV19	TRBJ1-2	CASSPQGGANYGYTF	TGTGCCAGTAGTCCCCAAGGGGGAGCTAACTATGGCTACACCTTC
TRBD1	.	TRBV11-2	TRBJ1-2	CASSPDRGLHYGYTF	TGTGCCAGCAGCCCCGACAGGGGGCTTCACTATGGCTACACCTTC
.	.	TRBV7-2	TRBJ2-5	CASSLSRPGVRRETQYF	TGTGCCAGCAGCTTATCCCGGCCGGGGGTAAGGAGGGAGACCCAGTACTTC
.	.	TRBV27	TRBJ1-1	CASSLMGGITEAFF	TGTGCCAGCAGTTTAATGGGGGGGATCACTGAAGCTTTCTTT
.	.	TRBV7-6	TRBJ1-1	CASSLGNRQGNIYTEAFF	TGTGCCAGCAGCTTAGGAAACCGCCAGGGTAATATTTACACTGAAGCTTTCTTT
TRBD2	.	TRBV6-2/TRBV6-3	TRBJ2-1	CASSETSGGGNEQFF	TGTGCCAGCAGTGAGACTAGCGGGGGTGGGAATGAGCAGTTCTTC
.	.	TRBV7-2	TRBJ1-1	CASSLVSGGTEAFF	TGTGCCAGCAGCTTAGTCAGCGGAGGAACTGAAGCTTTCTTT
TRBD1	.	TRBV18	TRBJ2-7	CASSPARDSYYEQYF	TGTGCCAGCTCACCAGCCCGGGACAGCTACTACGAGCAGTACTTC